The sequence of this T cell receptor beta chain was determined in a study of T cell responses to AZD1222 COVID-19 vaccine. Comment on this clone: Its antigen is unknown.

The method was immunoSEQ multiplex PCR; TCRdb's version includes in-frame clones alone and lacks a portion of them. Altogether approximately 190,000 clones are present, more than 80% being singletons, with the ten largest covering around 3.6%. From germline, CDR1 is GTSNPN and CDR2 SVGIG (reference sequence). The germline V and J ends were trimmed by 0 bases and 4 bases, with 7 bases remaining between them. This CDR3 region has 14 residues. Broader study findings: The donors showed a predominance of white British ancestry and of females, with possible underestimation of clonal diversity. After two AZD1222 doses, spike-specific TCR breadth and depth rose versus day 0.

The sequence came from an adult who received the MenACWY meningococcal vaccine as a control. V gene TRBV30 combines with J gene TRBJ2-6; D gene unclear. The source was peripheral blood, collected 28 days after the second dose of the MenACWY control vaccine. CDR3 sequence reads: CAWSVWGGANVLTF. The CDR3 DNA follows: TGTGCCTGGAGTGTATGGGGAGGGGCCAACGTCCTGACTTTC.